The source of this T cell receptor (beta chain) is a study of blood T cell repertoires in COVID-19. Study background: Sites across the United States, Italy and Spain contributed samples from acute and convalescent COVID-19. In each case, the material was cDNA or gDNA derived from T cells, B-cell-depleted T cells, or PBMCs.

In the original processing: Reference gene primers were amplified, and this amplification served to estimate nucleated cell counts. The protocol was immunoSEQ multiplex PCR, while the TCRdb copy is restricted to in-frame clones and leaves out a portion. From that table come the V and J calls and clone size; the DNA was used to work out D and trimming. The table shows about 230,000 clones, with over 75% occurring only once. This CDR3 is built from 15 residues. Per the germline V gene, CDR1 is LGHDT and CDR2 is YNNKEL (reference sequence). V was cut by 0 bases and J by 9 bases, with 12 bases left in between.

The chain combines TRBV3-1 (or the pseudogene TRBV3-2) with TRBJ1-6; D ambiguous. Sequencing input: peripheral blood. The receptor comes from a woman older than 75 with acute or convalescent COVID-19. CDR3: CASSQDEGFGSPLHF. The CDR3 DNA follows: TGTGCCAGCAGCCAAGATGAGGGTTTCGGTTCACCCCTCCACTTT.